The 26 T cell receptor beta chains reported below all come from one sample, sequenced in a study of memory CD8 T cells in hepatitis C reinfection. The repertoire was sequenced with immunoSEQ multiplex PCR; TCRdb's copy has only in-frame clones and lacks some. The data show over 5,500 clones, with 85% to 90% seen just once and 20% to 25% held by the top ten. Time point meaning: pre-reinfection, 55 to 20 weeks before reinfection detection. Sorted cells were sequenced directly ex vivo without any in vitro expansion. The specimen sequenced was naive CD8+ T cells sorted from blood. The receptors shown here come from a man aged 50-59 years with hepatitis C virus infection.

The rearrangement links TRBV28 to TRBJ2-1; D unclear. CDR1 and CDR2 from the germline V gene are MDHEN and SYDVKM. Trimming removed 3 bases from V and 0 bases from J, with 18 bases in between. There are 18 residues in the CDR3. DNA for the CDR3: TGTGCCAGCAGTTTCCTCCCCTACGCGGAGAGCTCCTACAATGAGCAGTTCTTC. Encoded protein: CASSFLPYAESSYNEQFF.

This rearrangement joins TRBV7-6 to TRBJ2-1, with D tentatively TRBD2 (5 bases). V shed 5 bases and J shed 5 bases, with 7 bases lying between them. The CDR3 totals 12 residues. Germline V gives CDR1 SGHVS, CDR2 FNYEAQ. The CDR3 loop is CASSPRDNEQFF. The DNA of the CDR3 is TGTGCCAGCAGCCCGCGGGACAATGAGCAGTTCTTC.

The chain recombines TRBV25-1 with TRBJ2-7; D is possibly TRBD1 (5 bases). CDR3 length: 14 amino acids. V was shortened by 3 bases and J by 5 bases, with 14 bases between the two germline ends. Germline V gives CDR1 MGHDK, CDR2 SYGVNS. This chain's CDR3 is CASSDAAGWNEQYF. For the CDR3, the DNA is TGTGCCAGCAGTGACGCCGCAGGGTGGAACGAGCAGTACTTC.

The gene calls are TRBV11-2 and TRBJ2-1; 8 bases agree with TRBD2. The CDR3 loop spans 13 amino acids. Per germline, CDR1 SGHAT and CDR2 FQNNGV. V shed 1 base and J 9 bases; nucleotides not matched to a gene: 2. CDR3 sequence (DNA): TGTGCCAGCAGCTTAGTTGCGGGAGGTGAGCAGTTCTTC. Amino acids: CASSLVAGGEQFF.

The rearrangement links TRBV6-5 to TRBJ2-7; 9 bases are a match to TRBD1. From germline, CDR1 is MNHEY and CDR2 SVGAGI. There are 14 residues in the CDR3. Trimming at V came to 0 bases and at J to 3 bases, leaving 0 bases not matched to a gene. The CDR3 here is CASSYSTGGYEQYF. The CDR3 DNA sequence: TGTGCCAGCAGTTACTCGACAGGGGGCTACGAGCAGTACTTC.

Concerning this clone: Germline is not matched at one junction end, which may reflect a read error. The rearrangement joins TRBV28 to TRBJ2-5; 7 bases map to TRBD1. The closer fit of TRBJ2-7 to the DNA end suggests the J call may be wrong. There are 16 residues in the CDR3. Germline-derived CDR1 and CDR2 are MDHEN and SYDVKM. CDR3 coding DNA: TGTGCCAGCATTTTAAGGCCCCCGACAGGGAGCTACGAGCAGTACTTC. Translated, it gives CASILRPPTGSYEQYF.

V is TRBV11-3 and J is TRBJ2-3, with a weak D call TRBD2 (5 bases). Germline V CDR1 and CDR2: SGHNT, YENEEA. Trimming removed 4 bases at V and 6 bases at J, with 17 bases between. The CDR3 sequence is 15 residues long. In DNA form, the CDR3 reads TGTGCCAGCAGCTCCATGGCGGGTCCAAGCGATACGCAGTATTTT. Amino acids: CASSSMAGPSDTQYF.

The chain recombines TRBV4-1 with TRBJ1-1; 8 nucleotides line up with TRBD1. Germline-derived CDR1 and CDR2 are MGHRA and YSYEKL. The J segment lost 2 bases and the V segment lost 0 bases, leaving 2 bases of the junction unmatched. This CDR3 region has 15 residues. The CDR3 DNA follows: TGCGCCAGCAGCCAAGACCCAGGGGGCAACACTGAAGCTTTCTTT. This translates into CASSQDPGGNTEAFF.

The CDR3 DNA reads as TGTGCCAGCAGCTTAGGGGGAGCTGAAGCTTTCTTT. It encodes CASSLGGAEAFF. The chain couples TRBV13 to TRBJ1-1; D is unresolved. V lost 0 bases and J 6 bases, leaving 5 bases between the germline ends. There are 12 residues in the CDR3. Germline CDR1 is PRHDT and CDR2 is FYEKMQ (reference sequence).

The gene calls are TRBV30 and TRBJ2-2; 7 bases agree with TRBD2. The V gene's germline CDR1 is GTSNPN and CDR2 SVGIG (reference sequence). The length of the CDR3 is 14 residues. The V and J ends lost 3 bases and 3 bases, in that order; junction bases with no gene match: 4. CDR3 nucleotide sequence: TGTGCCTGGAGGTGGGAGGGAGACACCGGGGAGCTGTTTTTT. Translating it yields CAWRWEGDTGELFF.

The V call is TRBV5-4, the J call TRBJ2-5, with unresolved D. Germline V gene sequence: CDR1 SGHNT, CDR2 YYREEE (reference sequence). The V and J ends lost 0 bases and 0 bases respectively, with 6 bases between them. The CDR3 contains 14 residues. In nucleotides, the CDR3 is TGTGCCAGCAGCTTGGGGCGGAACCAAGAGACCCAGTACTTC. This codes for CASSLGRNQETQYF. The variable domain in full, completed from reference TRBV5-4 and TRBJ2-5, reads ETGVTQSPTHLIKTRGQQVTLRCSSQSGHNTVSWYQQALGQGPQFIFQYYREEENGRGNFPPRFSGLQFPNYSSELNVNALELDDSALYLCASSLGRNQETQYFGPGTRLLVL.

J is TRBJ2-7 and V is TRBV7-9, with 7 bases that match TRBD1. The germline gives CDR1 SEHNR, CDR2 FQNEAQ (reference sequence). CDR3 length equals 15 residues. V lost 5 bases to trimming and J lost 2 bases; unmatched junction nucleotides: 9. The CDR3 DNA reads TGTGCCAGCAGCCCAGACAGGGTGAGGCCCTACGAGCAGTACTTC. It is translated as CASSPDRVRPYEQYF. Based on the CDR3 plus reference TRBV7-9 and TRBJ2-7, the full variable domain is DTGVSQNPRHKITKRGQNVTFRCDPISEHNRLYWYRQTLGQGPEFLTYFQNEAQLEKSRLLSDRFSAERPKGSFSTLEIQRTEQGDSAMYLCASSPDRVRPYEQYFGPGTRLTVT.

The chain employs TRBV4-1 and TRBJ2-3; tentative D call: TRBD2 (6 bases). CDR1 and CDR2 from the germline V gene are MGHRA and YSYEKL. The germline V and J ends were trimmed by 4 bases and 1 base, with 18 bases remaining between them. The CDR3 runs to 17 residues. The CDR3 nucleotides are TGCGCCAGCAGCCTAGATCCTCCGGGGGTCGGCACAGATACGCAGTATTTT. Residues: CASSLDPPGVGTDTQYF.

V is TRBV7-9 and J is TRBJ1-1; 9 positions match TRBD1. The J segment lost 1 base and the V segment lost 4 bases, leaving 4 bases of the junction unmatched. CDR1 is SEHNR, CDR2 FQNEAQ, per germline (reference sequence). The CDR3 is 15 amino acids. The CDR3 here is CASSSRTGANTEAFF. The CDR3 region has the DNA TGTGCCAGCAGCTCCCGGACAGGGGCGAACACTGAAGCTTTCTTT.

The chain is built from TRBV7-9 and TRBJ2-1; D is perhaps TRBD2 (6 bases). Germline V CDR1 and CDR2: SEHNR, FQNEAQ (reference sequence). This CDR3 comprises 13 residues. The germline V and J ends were trimmed by 9 bases and 2 bases, with 11 bases remaining between them. CDR3 protein: CARGTGAYNEQFF. CDR3 coding DNA: TGTGCCAGGGGGACTGGAGCCTACAATGAGCAGTTCTTC.

This clone was found a few times. The CDR3 sequence: CASSLQGNTEAFF. DNA of the CDR3: TGTGCCAGCAGCTTACAGGGTAACACTGAAGCTTTCTTT. The chain has TRBV5-4 and TRBJ1-1; D is possibly TRBD1 (6 bases). The CDR3 is 13 amino acids. Trimming took 2 bases from V and 2 from J, leaving 7 bases between them. Germline V lookup: CDR1 SGHNT, CDR2 YYREEE (reference sequence).

This chain links TRBV11-1 with TRBJ2-5, with 7 nucleotides matching TRBD1. Trimming cost V 5 bases and J 2 bases; bases outside gene matches: 8. From germline, CDR1 is SGHAT and CDR2 FQDESV (reference sequence). The length of the CDR3 is 15 residues. The CDR3, as DNA: TGTGCCAGCAGCCACCTGGACAGGAGGCAAGAGACCCAGTACTTC. Translation gives CASSHLDRRQETQYF. Full variable domain (outside the CDR3, taken from reference TRBV11-1 and TRBJ2-5): EAEVAQSPRYKITEKSQAVAFWCDPISGHATLYWYRQILGQGPELLVQFQDESVVDDSQLPKDRFSAERLKGVDSTLKIQPAELGDSAMYLCASSHLDRRQETQYFGPGTRLLVL.

This rearrangement joins TRBV27 to TRBJ2-1, with D unclear. Per the germline V gene, CDR1 is MNHEY and CDR2 is SMNVEV (reference sequence). Trimming cost V 0 bases and J 3 bases, with 6 bases left between them. The CDR3 spans 14 residues. The CDR3 loop reads CASSLSPGYNEQFF. DNA for the CDR3: TGTGCCAGCAGTTTATCGCCAGGCTACAATGAGCAGTTCTTC.

This clone was counted once. The genes are TRBV10-1 and TRBJ1-5; 7 bases map to TRBD1. CDR3 length: 14 amino acids. Trimming cost V 7 bases and J 0 bases; bases outside gene matches: 3. Germline V gives CDR1 WNHNN, CDR2 SYGVQD (reference sequence). The CDR3 DNA sequence: TGCGCCAGCAAATACAGGGGTAGCAATCAGCCCCAGCATTTT. This translates into CASKYRGSNQPQHF.

The chain joins TRBV9 to TRBJ2-7, with 10 bases matching TRBD1. The CDR3 is made up of 14 amino acids. V gave up 5 bases and J gave up 3 bases; unmatched junction bases: 5. In germline, CDR1 is SGDLS, CDR2 YYNGEE. The CDR3 reads CASSSGTGVYEQYF. The CDR3 nucleotides are TGTGCCAGCAGTTCCGGGACAGGGGTCTACGAGCAGTACTTC.

V is TRBV5-6 and J is TRBJ1-2, with 9 bases aligning to TRBD1. Per the germline V gene, CDR1 is SGHDT and CDR2 is YYEEEE. Trimming at V came to 4 bases and at J to 9 bases, leaving 7 bases not matched to a gene. CDR3 length equals 13 residues. DNA for the CDR3: TGTGCCAGCAGCCAAGGGACAGGGTGGCGCTACACCTTC. As protein: CASSQGTGWRYTF.

The genes are TRBV6-5 and TRBJ2-1, with D maybe TRBD1 (5 bases). This CDR3 contains 13 residues. Trimming removed 4 bases at V and 6 bases at J, with 10 bases between. Germline CDR1 MNHEY, CDR2 SVGAGI. The CDR3 DNA reads TGTGCCAGCAGTTTGACAAGGGGCAATGAGCAGTTCTTC. Translated: CASSLTRGNEQFF.

The V and J genes are TRBV4-2 and TRBJ2-1, with 8 bases that match TRBD2. CDR3 length equals 15 residues. V trimming: 3 bases; J trimming: 8 bases; junction bases outside the gene matches: 9. Germline V gene sequence: CDR1 LGHNA, CDR2 YNFKEQ. The CDR3 sequence is CASSQDSGSNYEQFF. CDR3 coding DNA: TGTGCCAGCAGCCAGGACAGCGGGAGTAATTATGAGCAGTTCTTC.

This clone has only one observation. The chain employs TRBV9 and TRBJ2-1; 8 nucleotides line up with TRBD2. Germline V gene data show CDR1 as SGDLS and CDR2 as YYNGEE. CDR3 length equals 14 residues. The V gene end was trimmed by 0 bases and the J gene end by 9 bases; junction bases not matched to a gene: 5. CDR3 in amino acids: CASSVERELGEQFF. CDR3 DNA: TGTGCCAGCAGCGTAGAGCGGGAGCTCGGTGAGCAGTTCTTC.

The chain employs TRBV7-9 and TRBJ1-1; D possibly corresponds to TRBD1 (6 bases). V gave up 5 bases and J gave up 5 bases, with 18 bases separating them. The CDR3 covers 15 residues. CDR1 and CDR2 from the germline V gene are SEHNR and FQNEAQ (reference sequence). In DNA form, the CDR3 reads TGTGCCAGCAGCACCAGTGGGGGGGGCCGGACTGAAGCTTTCTTT. Its protein product is CASSTSGGGRTEAFF.

Details on this clone: A far larger clone is off by one base, so a read error is likely. The chain carries TRBV4-1 and TRBJ2-3; D is possibly TRBD2 (5 bases). CDR1 is MGHRA and CDR2 is YSYEKL in the germline V gene. The ends were cut back, 4 bases at V and 2 bases at J, with 10 bases in the middle. The CDR3 has 14 residues. The CDR3 DNA reads TGCGCCAGCAGCCCCGGTCGGGACACAGATACGCAGTATTTT. Protein sequence: CASSPGRDTDTQYF.